The entry that follows covers one TCR beta chain sequence. It has no known antigen specificity. Base qualities are not at hand, and no much larger clone is one base apart. The sample comes from a study of low-dose radiotherapy and immunotherapy resistance in tumors (dated by TCRdb to the early 2020s). The study in broad terms: Patients in Cohort 1 were given 0.5 Gy per fraction every 2 weeks, and the prescribed total PTV dose was 6.5 Gy. In Cohort 2, 1 Gy per fraction was delivered every two weeks, for a total of 13 Gy over 26 weeks. Nivolumab was administered intravenously as a 240 mg flat dose every two weeks, and ipilimumab was administered intravenously at 1 mg/kg every six weeks. Cyclophosphamide 200 mg/m2 was administered intravenously every two weeks, one day before each radiation and immunotherapy administration. Aspirin 300 mg was taken orally once daily by patients for four cycles, starting on cycle 1 day 1. Trial participants were not randomized into treatment groups. Eight patients were included in the translational analysis, namely three from the first dose cohort plus the first five from the second dose cohort.

Explained via the paper, the time point label denotes: after trial treatment. Sample treatment or condition, as interpreted from the label and publication: LDRT plus nivolumab, ipilimumab, low-dose cyclophosphamide and aspirin (RACIN trial). Donors were enrolled in RACIN, a single-arm phase I dose-escalation trial combining nivolumab, ipilimumab, aspirin, low-dose cyclophosphamide and low-dose radiotherapy. Patients with advanced, TIL-negative solid tumors were considered eligible. The reads were generated on an Illumina HiSeq 2500. First-strand cDNA was synthesized with Superscript III and a set of TRAV- and TRBV-specific primers, covering both TCRalpha and TCRbeta chains. TCRs were amplified with Phusion for 15 to 20 PCR cycles using a constant-region primer together with the adapter attached to the V primers. Amplification of the isolated mRNA was done with the MessageAmp II aRNA Amplification Kit, which involved a roughly 17-hour in vitro transcription at 37 degrees C. The Dynabeads mRNA DIRECT Purification Kit was used to isolate mRNA for TCR sequencing. Indexed Illumina adapters were added in a second Phusion PCR of 20 to 30 cycles, after which AMPure XP beads were used to purify the products. In the paper's pipeline: Custom Perl scripts were used to pool TCR sequences that encoded the same protein, to remove out-of-frame sequences, and to calculate the abundance of each clonotype. The analysis excluded TCR sequences that were supported by just one read. Among the metrics used to describe the repertoires were Shannon entropy, Gini index, clonality, richness, and the frequency of TCRs shared between repertoires. TCRdb reprocessing: public reads trimmed at Q25 with fastp, clones called with MiXCR, in-frame beta chains kept. Here each entry gathers all rows of one CDR3 protein and keeps the most common genes and DNA. The V and J calls were determined by TCRdb, not by the authors. For this sample the table gives some 100,000 distinct CDR3 sequences, of which less than 25% were detected only once. Over 3.5% of the sample goes to the ten largest clones.

The germline V gene (reference sequence) provides CDR1 LGHDT and CDR2 YNNKEL. At the junction V is shortened by 6 bases and J by 2 bases, with 8 bases in between. The CDR3 spans 13 residues, from the cysteine through the phenylalanine. Only the CDR3 DNA is retained, 39 bases long and in frame from the first base. Sequences were derived from PBMCs, sampled after low-dose radiotherapy plus immunotherapy. The sequence came from a male donor with prostate cancer. The chain uses TRBV3-1 and TRBJ1-5, with the identity of the D gene unclear. The CDR3 region: CASSQVRNQPQHF. Here is the DNA: TGTGCCAGCAGTCAGGTCCGCAATCAGCCCCAGCATTTT.